This T cell receptor (beta chain) was captured by sequencing in a study of T cells in Graves' hyperthyroidism and ophthalmopathy. The germline gives CDR1 DFQATT, CDR2 SNEGSKA (reference sequence). This CDR3 has 13 amino acids. With V trimmed by 4 bases and J by 8 bases, 8 bases remained unmatched. This clonotype was seen ten or more times. Its antigen is unidentified. General study findings and limits: A model of 13 V-J features distinguished ophthalmopathy from stable hyperthyroidism.

Amplification of TCR beta CDR3 regions was performed using RNA transcripts as template. The TCR CDR3 first-round RT-PCR relied on the HTBI primer set. MiXCR, run by TCRdb on the multiplex PCR reads, gives a single entry per CDR3 protein. The sample consists of about 360,000 distinct CDR3 sequences, less than 15% of them appearing once. The TCR was taken from a woman aged 18-35 years with Graves' hyperthyroidism. This chain uses TRBV20-1 with TRBJ2-4, with 7 bases fitting TRBD1. Specimen: blood. CDR3 in DNA: TGCAGTGCTAACGACAGGGCGACAGACATTCAGTACTTC. Amino acid sequence: CSANDRATDIQYF.